One and the same sample provided the 27 T cell receptor beta chains below, sequenced in a study of cytomegalovirus exposure and HLA in healthy donors (dated by TCRdb to the late 2010s). Libraries came from the immunoSEQ multiplex PCR assay. A mixture of 60 forward primers for TCR Vbeta segments and 13 reverse primers for TCR Jbeta segments was used in the multiplex PCR. The source is immuneACCESS, and TCRdb retained only in-frame sequences with V and J called. Part of the clones is not carried over; for the studies checked, unresolved V genes explain less than half of this, and the remainder is unexplained. The sample table lists about 69,000 clones, roughly 70% of them with a count of one. Approximately 11% of the sample is held by the ten biggest clonotypes. The sample comprised PBMCs. The origin of the receptors is a woman aged 25-40 years in good health and CMV-seronegative.

The chain joins TRBV7-8 to TRBJ1-6; 8 positions match TRBD1. The junction had 9 bases not matched to a gene; V was cut back by 7 bases and J by 10 bases. The CDR3 is 14 amino acids. Germline CDR1 is SGHVS and CDR2 is FQNEAQ. CDR3: CASTPDRGGSPLHF. The CDR3 nucleotides read TGTGCCAGCACCCCCGACAGGGGAGGATCACCCCTCCACTTT.

The chain links TRBV7-3 to TRBJ2-1; D possibly corresponds to TRBD1 (6 bases). The germline V gene encodes CDR1 SGHTA and CDR2 FQGTGA. V gave up 4 bases and J gave up 9 bases, with 13 bases separating them. CDR3 length: 13 amino acids. The CDR3 sequence is CASSSPGAGEQFF. For the CDR3, the DNA is TGTGCCAGCAGCTCCCCAGGGGCAGGTGAGCAGTTCTTC.

The genes are TRBV2 and TRBJ2-3, with 10 positions matching TRBD2. V dropped 7 bases and J dropped 3; count of bases not matched to a gene: 16. Germline V gene sequence: CDR1 SNHLY, CDR2 FYNNEI. The CDR3 covers 18 residues. The CDR3, as DNA: TGTGCCAGCACGGGCCAAGCGGGGGGGCTTCGGTGGACAGATACGCAGTATTTT. It codes for CASTGQAGGLRWTDTQYF. Drawing the rest from reference TRBV2 and TRBJ2-3, the complete variable domain is EPEVTQTPSHQVTQMGQEVILRCVPISNHLYFYWYRQILGQKVEFLVSFYNNEISEKSEIFDDQFSVERPDGSNFTLKIRSTKLEDSAMYFCASTGQAGGLRWTDTQYFGPGTRLTVL.

This clone was seen a single time. J is TRBJ2-3 and V is TRBV29-1; 9 bases align to TRBD2. Germline V gives CDR1 SQVTM, CDR2 ANQGSEA. The CDR3 spans 14 residues. Unmatched junction bases numbered 10, after V lost 7 bases and J lost 5 bases. The CDR3 DNA sequence: TGCAGCGGACATCCGGGACTAGCAAGAGATACGCAGTATTTT. It yields the protein CSGHPGLARDTQYF.

The V and J genes are TRBV6-5 and TRBJ1-2; possible D gene TRBD1, 6 bases. Per germline, CDR1 MNHEY and CDR2 SVGAGI. The CDR3 spans 13 residues. V lost 6 bases, J lost 2 bases, and 10 bases lay in between. The CDR3 DNA reads as TGTGCCAGCAGCCGGGACACCAACTATGGCTACACCTTC. The encoded protein is CASSRDTNYGYTF.

V gene TRBV19 combines with J gene TRBJ2-7; 14 bases fit TRBD2. Germline loops: CDR1 LNHDA, CDR2 SQIVND (reference sequence). CDR3 length: 15 residues. With V trimmed by 4 bases and J by 2 bases, 1 base remained unmatched. CDR3 coding DNA: TGTGCCAGTAGTACGACTAGCGGGGGGGCCTACGAGCAGTACTTC. This encodes CASSTTSGGAYEQYF.

The chain recombines TRBV7-2 with TRBJ2-3; 7 bases map to TRBD2. The germline V gene has CDR1 SGHTA and CDR2 FQGNSA. This CDR3 spans 18 amino acids. V dropped 5 bases and J dropped 6; count of bases not matched to a gene: 20. CDR3 sequence: CASSLDPLGGVVADTQYF. Written as DNA, the CDR3 is TGTGCCAGCAGCCTAGACCCCCTGGGAGGGGTGGTAGCGGATACGCAGTATTTT.

The chain uses TRBV2 and TRBJ2-3; 13 positions match TRBD2. V gave up 6 bases and J gave up 2 bases; unmatched junction bases: 2. This CDR3 has 15 amino acids. The V gene's germline CDR1 is SNHLY and CDR2 FYNNEI. CDR3 DNA: TGTGCCAGCAGGGGGACTAGCGGGGTCACAGATACGCAGTATTTT. Residues: CASRGTSGVTDTQYF.

The table lists this clone with a count of one. The chain carries TRBV30 and TRBJ2-5; 11 nucleotides agree with TRBD2. The V gene's germline CDR1 is GTSNPN and CDR2 SVGIG (reference sequence). The ends lost 0 bases at V and 3 bases at J; junction bases unmatched: 9. There are 17 residues in the CDR3. In DNA form, the CDR3 reads TGTGCCTGGAGTGTTCGTAGCGGGGGGGGAGCAGAAGAGACCCAGTACTTC. Protein product: CAWSVRSGGGAEETQYF.

V gene TRBV4-2 combines with J gene TRBJ1-3; D remains unclear. The CDR3 totals 15 residues. Germline values: CDR1 LGHNA, CDR2 YNFKEQ. Between the trimmed V and J ends, which lost 3 bases and 4 bases, there was a span of 13 bases. DNA for the CDR3: TGTGCCAGCAGCCACCCCTCCTCGGGGGGAAACACCATATATTTT. Translated, it gives CASSHPSSGGNTIYF.

The chain links TRBV19 to TRBJ2-7; TRBD2 is a possible D gene (6 bases). This CDR3 has 14 residues. Germline CDR1 is LNHDA and CDR2 is SQIVND (reference sequence). Trimming stripped 6 bases from V and 2 bases from J, with 14 bases between. This CDR3 is CASSPFGSAYEQYF. The CDR3, as DNA: TGTGCCAGTAGCCCGTTCGGGAGTGCCTACGAGCAGTACTTC.

This chain's CDR3 is CAISENSIQETQYF. In DNA, the CDR3 is TGTGCCATCAGTGAGAACAGCATTCAAGAGACCCAGTACTTC. V usage is TRBV10-3 and J usage is TRBJ2-5; D is undetermined. The CDR3 runs 14 residues. Trimming left V 2 bases short and J 2 bases short, with 9 bases between. Germline CDR1 is ENHRY and CDR2 is SYGVKD.

This rearrangement joins TRBV30 to TRBJ1-5; D possibly corresponds to TRBD1 (6 bases). V was pared by 0 bases and J by 6 bases, with 12 bases between. The germline V gene has CDR1 GTSNPN and CDR2 SVGIG (reference sequence). The CDR3 has 14 residues. CDR3 bases: TGTGCCTGGAGTGTACTTACAGGGTTTCAGCCCCAGCATTTT. Translation gives CAWSVLTGFQPQHF.

The chain carries TRBV7-2 and TRBJ2-2; 8 positions agree with TRBD2. Looked up from germline, CDR1 is SGHTA and CDR2 is FQGNSA. The CDR3 spans 15 residues. The ends lost 6 bases at V and 0 bases at J; junction bases unmatched: 3. The CDR3 here is CASSLGGANTGELFF. CDR3 nucleotide sequence: TGTGCCAGCAGTCTCGGGGGGGCGAACACCGGGGAGCTGTTTTTT.

The chain employs TRBV6-1 and TRBJ2-7, with TRBD1 matching over 8 bases. The CDR3 contains 16 residues. CDR1 and CDR2 from the germline V gene are MNHNS and SASEGT. V dropped 1 base and J dropped 0; count of bases not matched to a gene: 5. CDR3 nucleotides: TGTGCCAGCAGTGAAGGGACAGGGTTGGGCTCCTACGAGCAGTACTTC. Its translation: CASSEGTGLGSYEQYF.

This rearrangement joins TRBV7-3 to TRBJ1-1; 8 bases are a match to TRBD1. The CDR3 is 12 amino acids. Unmatched junction bases numbered 7, after V lost 5 bases and J lost 11 bases. Germline V gives CDR1 SGHTA, CDR2 FQGTGA. This chain's CDR3 is CASSDDRGMAFF. In DNA, the CDR3 is TGTGCCAGCAGCGACGACAGGGGAATGGCTTTCTTT.

In nucleotides, the CDR3 is TGTGCCATCTCCCGACAGGGCGGCGACGAGCAGTACTTC. It is translated as CAISRQGGDEQYF. The V call is TRBV10-3, the J call TRBJ2-7; 7 bases fit TRBD1. The CDR3 covers 13 residues. With 8 bases clipped from V and 5 bases from J, the junction kept 9 bases outside the gene matches. Germline V lookup: CDR1 ENHRY, CDR2 SYGVKD.

The V and J genes are TRBV6-4 and TRBJ2-3, with TRBD2 matching 11 bases. With 3 bases clipped from V and 2 bases from J, the junction kept 1 base outside the gene matches. Per germline, CDR1 MRHNA and CDR2 SNTAGT. The CDR3 spans 15 residues. The CDR3 region has the DNA TGTGCCAGCAGTGATAGCGGGGGGGCCACAGATACGCAGTATTTT. The encoded protein is CASSDSGGATDTQYF.

The chain links TRBV10-2 to TRBJ2-7; 10 nucleotides match TRBD2. Germline V CDR1 and CDR2: WSHSY, SAAADI. The CDR3 is 13 amino acids. V lost 4 bases and J lost 4; bases outside the gene matches: 1. CDR3 DNA: TGCGCCAGCAGTGGGACTAGCGGATACGAGCAGTACGTC. This codes for CASSGTSGYEQYV.

The chain carries TRBV2 and TRBJ1-4; D not certain. V was clipped by 9 bases and J by 0 bases, with 17 bases between them. CDR3 size: 16 residues. In germline, CDR1 is SNHLY, CDR2 FYNNEI. CDR3 DNA sequence: TGTGCCAGTATACGGGAAGACGGAGCAACTAATGAAAAACTGTTTTTT. Protein sequence: CASIREDGATNEKLFF.

The chain employs TRBV4-1 and TRBJ1-1; D unresolved. The length of the CDR3 is 16 residues. CDR1 MGHRA and CDR2 YSYEKL come from the germline V gene. Trimming removed 4 bases at V and 3 bases at J, with 18 bases between. Here the CDR3 reads CASSRGGFAVDTEAFF. The DNA of the CDR3 is TGCGCCAGCAGCCGCGGAGGGTTTGCGGTCGACACTGAAGCTTTCTTT.

V is TRBV4-3 and J is TRBJ1-4, with a tentative D call TRBD1 (5 bases). This CDR3 is 16 amino acids long. Germline V gene lookup returns CDR1 LGHNA and CDR2 YSLEER. Trimming left V 0 bases short and J 5 bases short, with 13 bases between. In DNA form, the CDR3 reads TGCGCCAGCAGCCAAGATCGGTACAGGTCGAATGAAAAACTGTTTTTT. This gives the protein CASSQDRYRSNEKLFF.

The J gene is TRBJ1-1, the V gene TRBV10-3, with TRBD1 as a possible D gene (6 bases). Germline CDR1 reads ENHRY; CDR2 reads SYGVKD. This CDR3 is built from 14 residues. V was clipped by 6 bases and J by 3 bases, with 14 bases between them. The CDR3 nucleotides are TGTGCCATCAGGACAGGAACTGGGTACACTGAAGCTTTCTTT. Protein product: CAIRTGTGYTEAFF.

The V and J genes are TRBV2 and TRBJ2-5; 11 bases line up with TRBD2. V dropped 7 bases and J dropped 3; count of bases not matched to a gene: 4. Germline V gives CDR1 SNHLY, CDR2 FYNNEI. The CDR3 has 14 amino acids. The CDR3 is CASMTSGAKETQYF. The DNA for the CDR3 is TGTGCCAGCATGACTAGCGGGGCGAAAGAGACCCAGTACTTC. Full variable domain (outside the CDR3, taken from reference TRBV2 and TRBJ2-5): EPEVTQTPSHQVTQMGQEVILRCVPISNHLYFYWYRQILGQKVEFLVSFYNNEISEKSEIFDDQFSVERPDGSNFTLKIRSTKLEDSAMYFCASMTSGAKETQYFGPGTRLLVL.

This chain uses TRBV5-1 with TRBJ2-5; D may be TRBD2 (5 bases). Germline V gene lookup returns CDR1 SGHRS and CDR2 YFSETQ. V was cut by 3 bases and J by 1 base, with 10 bases left in between. The CDR3 spans 14 residues. The CDR3 region is CASSSPRGQETQYF. The CDR3 DNA reads TGCGCCAGCAGCTCCCCTCGGGGCCAAGAGACCCAGTACTTC.

The chain has TRBV19 and TRBJ1-1, with D unresolved. CDR1 and CDR2 from the germline V gene are LNHDA and SQIVND (reference sequence). The CDR3 covers 12 residues. With 7 bases removed from V and 5 bases from J, the gap between germline ends came to 11 bases. CDR3 DNA: TGTGCCAGTAAGACGAGGGAGACTGAAGCTTTCTTT. This codes for CASKTRETEAFF.

V usage is TRBV7-9 and J usage is TRBJ1-2; no firm D call. CDR1 and CDR2 (germline): SEHNR, FQNEAQ (reference sequence). The CDR3 runs to 14 residues. V was cut by 5 bases and J by 5 bases, with 15 bases left in between. CDR3 region: CASSPSRPEYGYTF. For the CDR3, the DNA is TGTGCCAGCAGCCCGTCGAGGCCGGAGTATGGCTACACCTTC. The variable domain in full, with the rest retrieved from reference TRBV7-9 and TRBJ1-2, is DTGVSQNPRHKITKRGQNVTFRCDPISEHNRLYWYRQTLGQGPEFLTYFQNEAQLEKSRLLSDRFSAERPKGSFSTLEIQRTEQGDSAMYLCASSPSRPEYGYTFGSGTRLTVV.